This TCR beta chain came from a study of shared clonotypes between healthy human individuals. This clone has a single count. Method: immunoSEQ multiplex PCR; TCRdb's copy keeps in-frame clones and lacks some. The sample has about 92,000 clones, about 70% seen once; the top ten hold roughly 50%. V lost 3 bases and J lost 8; bases outside the gene matches: 9. The CDR3 contains 14 residues. Germline V gives CDR1 SGHDT, CDR2 YYEEEE. Sequencing input: memory CD8+ T cells sorted from blood. Subset in this sample: CD45RO+ cells pooled with CCR7-negative TemRA cells. This chain links TRBV5-6 with TRBJ1-2; 8 nucleotides agree with TRBD1. The source of this sequence is a young man in good health. The CDR3 DNA follows: TGTGCCAGCAGCTCGTGGGACAGGCCCCTAGGCTACACCTTC. Protein sequence: CASSSWDRPLGYTF. Full variable domain (rest looked up from reference TRBV5-6 and TRBJ1-2): DAGVTQSPTHLIKTRGQQVTLRCSPKSGHDTVSWYQQALGQGPQFIFQYYEEEERQRGNFPDRFSGHQFPNYSSELNVNALLLGDSALYLCASSSWDRPLGYTFGSGTRLTVV.